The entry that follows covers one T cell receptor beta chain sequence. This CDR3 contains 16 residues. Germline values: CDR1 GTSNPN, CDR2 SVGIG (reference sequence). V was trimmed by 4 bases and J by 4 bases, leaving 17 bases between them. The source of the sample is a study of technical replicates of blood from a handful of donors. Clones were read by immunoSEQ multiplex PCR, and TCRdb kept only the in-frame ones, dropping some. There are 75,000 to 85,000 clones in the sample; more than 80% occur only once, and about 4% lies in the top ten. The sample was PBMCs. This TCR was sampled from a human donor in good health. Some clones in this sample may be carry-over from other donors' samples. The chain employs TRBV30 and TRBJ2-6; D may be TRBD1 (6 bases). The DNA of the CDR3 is TGTGCCTGGACCCGGTGGGGTCAGGGGGGGGCCAACGTCCTGACTTTC. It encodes CAWTRWGQGGANVLTF.